This T cell receptor beta chain is from a study of T cells in Graves' hyperthyroidism and ophthalmopathy. This CDR3 is 14 amino acids long. In germline, CDR1 is SNHLY, CDR2 FYNNEI. Trimming pared 4 bases from V and 0 bases from J, leaving 7 bases between. The sample holds many counts of this clonotype. Template material for amplifying TCR beta CDR3 regions consisted of RNA transcripts. During a first-round RT-PCR of the TCR CDR3, the HTBI primer set was used. Using its own MiXCR run on the multiplex PCR reads, TCRdb lists one record per CDR3 protein. The table records a few hundred thousand distinct CDR3 sequences, approximately 15% of them present only once. The PBMCs had their origin in approximately 10 ml of fresh peripheral blood.

The chain has TRBV2 and TRBJ1-5; D not resolved. Sequenced input: blood. The sequence was obtained from a woman aged 25 to 45 with Graves' hyperthyroidism. CDR3 DNA: TGTGCCAGCAGTGCGGCTAATAGCAATCAGCCCCAGCATTTT. Translation gives CASSAANSNQPQHF.